This TCR beta chain was sequenced for a study of blood T cell repertoires in COVID-19. The CDR3 spans 17 residues. J was trimmed by 2 bases and V by 0 bases; bases with no gene match: 6. The germline V gene encodes CDR1 LNHNV and CDR2 YYDKDF (reference sequence). Profiling relied on immunoSEQ multiplex PCR, and the TCRdb table lists in-frame clones only, not all of them. The sample includes approximately 330,000 clones, roughly 89% of them seen just once. This TCR was recovered from a woman aged 25 to 39 who had recovered from COVID-19. The V call is TRBV15, the J call TRBJ2-3, with 9 bases aligning to TRBD2. Sequenced: PBMCs or T cells enriched from blood (not recorded which). CDR3 coding DNA: TGTGCCACCAGCAGAGATCTGACTAGCGGCCACACAGATACGCAGTATTTT. The encoded protein is CATSRDLTSGHTDTQYF.